The present T cell receptor (beta chain) was sequenced within a study of graft-versus-host responses after intestinal transplantation (dated by TCRdb to the early 2020s). Regarding the complete study: The transplants that recipients received were multivisceral, liver-intestinal, or isolated intestinal. Every recipient was given anti-thymocyte globulin induction, then maintenance tacrolimus and steroids for around three years. After intestinal transplantation, graft-versus-host and host-versus-graft alloreactive T cell clones in the graft, circulation and bone marrow were tracked using bulk TCR-beta CDR3 sequencing. To identify alloreactive clones, pre-transplant mixed lymphocyte reaction products were sequenced and then compared with unstimulated pre-transplant donor and recipient T cells. The cohort enrolled 24 intestinal transplant recipients, one of whom was a retransplant, and a few patients without pretransplant specimens were excluded. Donor T cell macrochimerism was defined as a peak of at least 4% donor T cells among recipient peripheral blood mononuclear cells. Samples from a few later patients were sequenced in-house on an Illumina MiSeq with MiXCR processing rather than by the commercial service. The investigation overall reported the following: Conclusions were limited by the relatively low number and heterogeneity of intestinal transplant patients. Early after transplant, peak levels of circulating GvH clones were associated with declines in HvG clones. In patients with donor T cell macrochimerism, the allografts had high GvH to HvG T cell clonal ratios. GvH clones were found in recipient bone marrow, and some of the GvH clones appeared earlier in ileal mucosa or blood, which is consistent with an intestinal mucosal origin.

The library was prepared using the immunoSEQ multiplex PCR assay. For most patients, genomic DNA was isolated using the Qiagen DNeasy Blood and Tissue Kit and was shipped frozen to Adaptive Biotechnologies for TCR sequencing. Adaptive Biotechnologies carried out high-throughput TCR-beta CDR3 sequencing of genomic DNA for most patients. The source study handled its data this way. TCR sequencing data were retrieved from Adaptive's ImmunoSEQ software for about 17 patients, whereas a few other patients were processed with MiXCR and VDJtools. CD4 versus CD8 sorting errors were corrected by removing sequences found in both subsets at a frequency ratio below 5:1. Because the origin of CDR3 nucleotide sequences shared between donor and recipient could not be assigned, those sequences were removed. At least 2-fold expansion over unstimulated cells and a minimum CFSE-low frequency of 0.002% (template counts) or 0.001% (read counts) were required for clones to be classified as alloreactive. A clone was considered mappable if detected in the sequenced pre-transplant spleen, lymph node, or MLR CFSE-low populations of the donor or recipient. The cumulative frequency of alloreactive clones was calculated as a percentage of all sequences, weighted by copy number. The clones in this table, taken by TCRdb from immuneACCESS, are in-frame only. Not every clone is retained; where verified, under half of the shortfall comes from an unresolved V gene, and the cause of the rest is unknown. The V and J calls and clone size come from that table; D and trimming were worked out from the DNA. Recorded for this sample are 50,000 to 80,000 clones; 90% to 95% of them occurred a single time. The ten largest make up roughly 1.5% of the sample.

Note on this clone: The antigen this receptor binds is unknown. No base quality information exists; no much larger clone differs at one position.

The time point label corresponds to: cells obtained before transplantation from donor or recipient. CD3+CD4+ and CD3+CD8+ populations were FACS-sorted from unstimulated pre-transplant donor and recipient cells taken from spleen or lymph nodes. From the germline V gene, CDR1 is SGHTA and CDR2 is FQGNSA. The CDR3, cysteine through phenylalanine, is 17 amino acids long. Solely the CDR3 DNA is kept, with 51 bases framed from the first base. Deletion took 2 bases off V and 7 bases off J, with a span of 20 bases between the germline ends. The receptor's source is a human donor who was the organ donor for an intestinal transplant. Here the sequenced sample was unstimulated CD8+ T cells sorted from spleen or lymph node cells, taken before transplant. Here the chain combines TRBV7-2 and TRBJ2-2, with TRBD1 as a weak D call on 7 bases. The CDR3 region: CASSLRGGQGEGGELFF. The bases read TGTGCCAGCAGCTTAAGAGGGGGGCAGGGGGAAGGCGGGGAGCTGTTTTTT.